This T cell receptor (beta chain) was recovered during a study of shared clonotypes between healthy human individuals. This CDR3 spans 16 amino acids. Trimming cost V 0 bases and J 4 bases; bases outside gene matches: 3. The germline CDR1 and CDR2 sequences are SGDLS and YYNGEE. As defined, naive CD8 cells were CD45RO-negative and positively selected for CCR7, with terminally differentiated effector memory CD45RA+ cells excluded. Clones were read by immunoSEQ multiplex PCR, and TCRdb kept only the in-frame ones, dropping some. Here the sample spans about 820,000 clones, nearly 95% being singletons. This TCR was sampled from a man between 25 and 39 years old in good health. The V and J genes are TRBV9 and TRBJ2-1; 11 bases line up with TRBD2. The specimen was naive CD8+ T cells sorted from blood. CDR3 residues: CASSVEGLAAYNEQFF. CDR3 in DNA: TGTGCCAGCAGCGTAGAGGGACTAGCGGCATACAATGAGCAGTTCTTC.